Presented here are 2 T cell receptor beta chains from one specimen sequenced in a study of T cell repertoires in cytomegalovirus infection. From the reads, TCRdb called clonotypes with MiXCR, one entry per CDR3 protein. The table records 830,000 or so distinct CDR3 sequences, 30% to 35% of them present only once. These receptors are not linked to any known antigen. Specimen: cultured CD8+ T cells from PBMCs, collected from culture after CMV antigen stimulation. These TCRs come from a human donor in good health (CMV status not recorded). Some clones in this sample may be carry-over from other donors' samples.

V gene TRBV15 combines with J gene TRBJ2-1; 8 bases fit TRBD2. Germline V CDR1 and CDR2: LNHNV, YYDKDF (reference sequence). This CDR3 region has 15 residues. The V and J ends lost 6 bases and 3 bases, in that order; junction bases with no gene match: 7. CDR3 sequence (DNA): TGTGCCACCAGTAAACGCAGCGGGGGCTACAATGAGCAGTTCTTC. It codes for CATSKRSGGYNEQFF.

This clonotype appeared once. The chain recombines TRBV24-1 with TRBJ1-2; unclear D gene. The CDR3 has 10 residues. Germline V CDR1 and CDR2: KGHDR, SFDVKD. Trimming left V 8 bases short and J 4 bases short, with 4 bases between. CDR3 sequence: CATNGYGYTF. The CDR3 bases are TGTGCCACCAACGGCTATGGCTACACCTTC.